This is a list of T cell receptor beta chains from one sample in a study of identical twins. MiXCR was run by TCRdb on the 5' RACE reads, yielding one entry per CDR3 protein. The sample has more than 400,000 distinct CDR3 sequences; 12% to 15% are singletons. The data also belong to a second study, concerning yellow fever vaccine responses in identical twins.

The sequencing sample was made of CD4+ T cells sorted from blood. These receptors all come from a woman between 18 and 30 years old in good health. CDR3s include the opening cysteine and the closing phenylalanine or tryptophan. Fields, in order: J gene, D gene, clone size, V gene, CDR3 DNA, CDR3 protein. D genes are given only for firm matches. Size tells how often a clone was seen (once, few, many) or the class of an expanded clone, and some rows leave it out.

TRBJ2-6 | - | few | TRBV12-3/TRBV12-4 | TGTGCCAGCACCCTCCTCGCTACCTCTGGGGCCAACGTCCTGACTTTC | CASTLLATSGANVLTF
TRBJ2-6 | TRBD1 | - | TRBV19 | TGTGCCAGTAGTTCCCAGACAGGGGGGCGGGTCCTGACTTTC | CASSSQTGGRVLTF
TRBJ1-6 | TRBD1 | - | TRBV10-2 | TGCGCCAGCAGTGTACAGGGGTATAATTCACCCCTCCACTTT | CASSVQGYNSPLHF
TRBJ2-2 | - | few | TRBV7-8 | TGTGCCAGTGCGACAGTCCCCCCCGGGGAGCTGTTTTTT | CASATVPPGELFF
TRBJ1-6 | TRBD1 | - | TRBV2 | TGTGCCAGCAGTTACCGGGACAGGGATAATTCACCCCTCCACTTT | CASSYRDRDNSPLHF
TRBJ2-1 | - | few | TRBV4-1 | TGCGCCAGCAGCCAATCCCGGGGCCCCAATGAGCAGTTCTTC | CASSQSRGPNEQFF
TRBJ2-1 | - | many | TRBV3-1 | TGTGCCAGCAGCCAAGTTGGGCATGAGCAGTTCTTC | CASSQVGHEQFF
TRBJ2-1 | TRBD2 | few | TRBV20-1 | TGCAGTGCTCCCCTAGCGGGATCCTACAATGAGCAGTTCTTC | CSAPLAGSYNEQFF
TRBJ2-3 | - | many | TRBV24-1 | TGTGCCACCAGTGGGCAGAAAGGCACAGATACGCAGTATTTT | CATSGQKGTDTQYF
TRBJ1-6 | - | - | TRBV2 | TGTGCCAGCAAATTGGTGTCACCCCTCCACTTT | CASKLVSPLHF
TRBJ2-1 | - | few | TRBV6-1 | TGTGCCACCTCACTGTGGAGGCGTGAGCAGTTCTTC | CATSLWRREQFF
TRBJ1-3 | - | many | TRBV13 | TGTGCCAGCAGCAATTCCGGAAACACCATATATTTT | CASSNSGNTIYF
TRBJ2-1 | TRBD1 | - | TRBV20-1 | TGCAGTGCTAGGACCTCGGGGCAGGGGGACTACAATGAGCAGTTCTTC | CSARTSGQGDYNEQFF
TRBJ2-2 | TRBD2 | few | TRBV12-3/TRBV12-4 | TGTGCCAGCAGACATCGCGGGACTAGGGAAAACACCGGGGAGCTGTTTTTT | CASRHRGTRENTGELFF
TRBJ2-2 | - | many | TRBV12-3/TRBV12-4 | TGTGCCAGCAGTTACGGGGGTTCCGGGGAGCTGTTTTTT | CASSYGGSGELFF
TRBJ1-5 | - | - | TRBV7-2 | TGTGCCAGCAGCTTTTTGGGGCCGTATAGCAATCAGCCCCAGCATTTT | CASSFLGPYSNQPQHF
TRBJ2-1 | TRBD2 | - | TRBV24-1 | TGTGCCACCAGTGACCCATCCGGGACTAGCGGGAGGAGTGAGCAGTTCTTC | CATSDPSGTSGRSEQFF
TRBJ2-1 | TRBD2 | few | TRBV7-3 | TGTGCCAGCAGCTCTCTAGCGGGAGTTCTACAGGAGCAGTTCTTC | CASSSLAGVLQEQFF
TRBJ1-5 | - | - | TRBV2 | TGTGCCAGCGGTATAGATAGCAATCAGCCCCAGCATTTT | CASGIDSNQPQHF
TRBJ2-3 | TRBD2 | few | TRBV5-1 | TGCGCCAGCAGCGCGGGGGGGCTGGCAGATACGCAGTATTTT | CASSAGGLADTQYF
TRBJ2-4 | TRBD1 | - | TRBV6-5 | TGTGCCAGCAGTTTTCGTGGGACAGACGCCAAAAACATTCAGTACTTC | CASSFRGTDAKNIQYF
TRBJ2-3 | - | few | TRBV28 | TGTGCCAGCAGTTCCGCGGGGGCAGGCACAGATACGCAGTATTTT | CASSSAGAGTDTQYF
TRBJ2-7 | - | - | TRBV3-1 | TGTGCCAGCAGCCGCACCAGGGGTCCCTACGAGCAGTACTTC | CASSRTRGPYEQYF
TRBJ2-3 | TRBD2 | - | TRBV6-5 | TGTGCCAGCAGTTCCTATATAGCGGGAGGAGGGACAGATACGCAGTATTTT | CASSSYIAGGGTDTQYF
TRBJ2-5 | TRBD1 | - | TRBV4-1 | TGCGCCAGCAGCCAAGCTGGACAGGGCGGAGAGACCCAGTACTTC | CASSQAGQGGETQYF
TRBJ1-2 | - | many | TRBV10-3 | TGTGCCATCAGTGACGGGGCTAACTATGGCTACACCTTC | CAISDGANYGYTF
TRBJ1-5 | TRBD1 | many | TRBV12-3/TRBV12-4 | TGTGCCAGCAGTTTAAGACAGGGTAGCAATCAGCCCCAGCATTTT | CASSLRQGSNQPQHF
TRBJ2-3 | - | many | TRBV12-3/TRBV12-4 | TGTGCCAGCAGTCCCGGGAACAGGGAGTTCACAGATACGCAGTATTTT | CASSPGNREFTDTQYF
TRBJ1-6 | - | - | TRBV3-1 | TGTGCCAGCAGCCAAGCGGGGGCCCTTAATTCACCCCTCCACTTT | CASSQAGALNSPLHF
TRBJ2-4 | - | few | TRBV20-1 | TGCAGTGCGACCGGATTAGCCAAAAACATTCAGTACTTC | CSATGLAKNIQYF
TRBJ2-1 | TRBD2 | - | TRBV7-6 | TGTGCCAGCAGCTTAACTCCAACGGGGGGGTTCAATGAGCAGTTCTTC | CASSLTPTGGFNEQFF
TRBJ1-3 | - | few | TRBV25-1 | TGTGCCAGCAGTGAATCCGGGGGGGGAAACACCATATATTTT | CASSESGGGNTIYF
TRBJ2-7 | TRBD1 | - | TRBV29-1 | TGCAGCGTGGGACAGGCCTACGAGCAGTACTTC | CSVGQAYEQYF
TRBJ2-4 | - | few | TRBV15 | TGTGCCACCAGCAGAGGCGGGGCAGGGTTTGACAAAAACATTCAGTACTTC | CATSRGGAGFDKNIQYF
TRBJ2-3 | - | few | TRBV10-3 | TGTGCCATCAGTGAGCACGGGGTTACAGATACGCAGTATTTT | CAISEHGVTDTQYF
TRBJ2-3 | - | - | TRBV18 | TGTGCCAGCTCACCACCGGGTAGATGGAGAGGAAGCACGCAGTATTTT | CASSPPGRWRGSTQYF
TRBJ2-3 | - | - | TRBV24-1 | TGTGCCACCACCGACGGGGGTGGGAGCGCAGATACGCAGTATTTT | CATTDGGGSADTQYF
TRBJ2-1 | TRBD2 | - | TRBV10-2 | TGCGCCAGCAGTGAAGAGCTAGCGGGGGGTAGGAGTGAGCAGTTCTTC | CASSEELAGGRSEQFF
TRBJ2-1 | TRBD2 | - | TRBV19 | TGTGCCAGTAGTACTAGTTCTCGGGCGGGAGTACTGGCTGATGAGCAGTTCTTC | CASSTSSRAGVLADEQFF
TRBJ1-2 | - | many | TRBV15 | TGTGCCACCAGCAGAGATACAGGGAACTATGGCTACACCTTC | CATSRDTGNYGYTF
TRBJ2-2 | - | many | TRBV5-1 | TGCGCCAGCAGCCTAGTAATCGGGGAGCTGTTTTTT | CASSLVIGELFF
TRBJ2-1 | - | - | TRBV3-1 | TGTGCCAGCAGCCAAGCCTCTAGTACCCTCCGACAGTTCTTC | CASSQASSTLRQFF
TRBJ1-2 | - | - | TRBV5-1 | TGCGCCAGCAGCTTGATAGAGGGGAACTATGGCTACACCTTC | CASSLIEGNYGYTF